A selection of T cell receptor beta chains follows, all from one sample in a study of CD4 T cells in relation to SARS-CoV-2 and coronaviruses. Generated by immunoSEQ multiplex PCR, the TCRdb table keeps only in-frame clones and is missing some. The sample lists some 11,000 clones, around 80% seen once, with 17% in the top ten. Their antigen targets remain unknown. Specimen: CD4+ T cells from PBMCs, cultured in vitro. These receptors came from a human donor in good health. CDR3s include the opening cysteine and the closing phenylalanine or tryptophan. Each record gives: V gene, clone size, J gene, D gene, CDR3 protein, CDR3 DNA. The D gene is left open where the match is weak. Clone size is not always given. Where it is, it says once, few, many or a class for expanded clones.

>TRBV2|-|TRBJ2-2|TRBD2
CASSVSRLAGGTGELFF
TGTGCCAGCAGTGTATCCCGGCTAGCGGGAGGAACCGGGGAGCTGTTTTTT
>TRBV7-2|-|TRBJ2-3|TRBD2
CASSLGLAGMDTQYF
TGTGCCAGCAGTTTGGGACTAGCGGGGATGGATACGCAGTATTTT
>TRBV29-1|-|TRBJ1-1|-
CSASQRNTEAFF
TGCAGCGCCTCACAGCGGAACACTGAAGCTTTCTTT
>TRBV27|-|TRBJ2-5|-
CASSPNQETQYF
TGTGCCAGCAGTCCGAACCAAGAGACCCAGTACTTC
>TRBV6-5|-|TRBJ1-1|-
CASSYVGQNTEAFF
TGTGCCAGCAGTTACGTCGGACAGAACACTGAAGCTTTCTTT
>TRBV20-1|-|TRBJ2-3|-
CSASRPDTQYF
TGCAGTGCTAGTCGGCCTGATACGCAGTATTTT
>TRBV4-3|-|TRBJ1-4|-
CASSQEGLGYEKLFF
TGCGCCAGCAGCCAAGAAGGGCTGGGATATGAAAAACTGTTTTTT
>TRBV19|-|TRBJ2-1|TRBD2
CASSHGTSGSDEQFF
TGTGCCAGTAGCCACGGGACTAGCGGGAGCGATGAGCAGTTCTTC
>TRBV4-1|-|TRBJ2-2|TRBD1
CASSQTGENTGELFF
TGCGCCAGCAGCCAGACAGGGGAAAACACCGGGGAGCTGTTTTTT
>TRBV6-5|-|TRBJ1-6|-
CASSGGLPGDSPLHF
TGTGCCTCCTCGGGGGGCCTACCGGGGGATTCACCCCTCCACTTT
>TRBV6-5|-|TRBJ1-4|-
CASSYSRRRTNEKLFF
TGTGCCAGCAGTTACTCTCGCCGACGGACTAATGAAAAACTGTTTTTT
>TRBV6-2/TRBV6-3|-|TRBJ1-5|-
CASSYSGGIQPQHF
TGTGCCAGCAGTTATTCTGGGGGCATTCAGCCCCAGCATTTT
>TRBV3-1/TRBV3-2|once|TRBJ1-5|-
CASSQEDRPQHF
TGTGCCAGCAGCCAAGAGGACAGGCCCCAGCATTTT
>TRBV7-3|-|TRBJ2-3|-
CASSPGSLTDTQYF
TGTGCCAGCAGCCCCGGGTCCCTCACAGATACGCAGTATTTT
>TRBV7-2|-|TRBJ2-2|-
CASSLTRPNTGELFF
TGTGCCAGCAGCTTAACTCGTCCCAACACCGGGGAGCTGTTTTTT
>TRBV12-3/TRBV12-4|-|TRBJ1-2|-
CASSLRGSNGYTF
TGTGCCAGCAGTTTGCGGGGCTCTAACGGCTACACCTTC
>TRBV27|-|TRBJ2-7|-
CASSHDYEQYF
TGTGCCAGCAGTCATGACTACGAGCAGTACTTC
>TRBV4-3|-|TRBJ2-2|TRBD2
CASSQAGGGPANTGELFF
TGCGCCAGCAGCCAAGCGGGGGGGGGTCCCGCGAACACCGGGGAGCTGTTTTTT
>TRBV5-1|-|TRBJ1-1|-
CASSLMAGSNTEAFF
TGCGCCAGCAGCTTGATGGCAGGATCGAACACTGAAGCTTTCTTT
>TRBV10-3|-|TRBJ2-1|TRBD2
CAISSGRESYNEQFF
TGTGCCATCAGTAGCGGGAGGGAGTCCTACAATGAGCAGTTCTTC
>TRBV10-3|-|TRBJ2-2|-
CAISETSGGTGELFF
TGTGCCATCAGTGAAACGTCAGGCGGCACCGGGGAGCTGTTTTTT
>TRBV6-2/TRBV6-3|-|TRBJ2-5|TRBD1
CASSGQGRQETQYF
TGTGCCAGCAGTGGACAGGGGCGACAAGAGACCCAGTACTTC
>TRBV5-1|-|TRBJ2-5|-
CASSRDGSMETQYF
TGCGCCAGCAGCCGGGATGGGTCAATGGAGACCCAGTACTTC
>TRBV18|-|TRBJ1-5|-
CASSPDDSQPQHF
TGTGCCAGCTCACCCGATGATTCACAGCCCCAGCATTTT
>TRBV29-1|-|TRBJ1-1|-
CSVETGQNTEAFF
TGCAGCGTTGAGACAGGTCAAAACACTGAAGCTTTCTTT
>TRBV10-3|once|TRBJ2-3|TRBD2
CAISEASGRTDTQCF
TGTGCCATCAGTGAGGCTAGCGGTCGCACAGATACGCAGTGTTTT
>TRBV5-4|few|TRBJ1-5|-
CASSLQGPNQPQHF
TGTGCCAGCAGCTTGCAAGGGCCTAATCAGCCCCAGCATTTT
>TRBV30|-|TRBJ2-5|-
CAWIPPTGRTETQYF
TGTGCCTGGATCCCACCGACAGGGAGGACGGAGACCCAGTACTTC
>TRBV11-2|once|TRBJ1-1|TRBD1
CASKKTGGANTEAFF
TGTGCCAGCAAAAAAACAGGGGGCGCGAACACTGAAGCTTTCTTT
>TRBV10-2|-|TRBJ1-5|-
CASSDSRNQPQHF
TGCGCCAGCAGTGACAGCCGCAATCAGCCCCAGCATTTT
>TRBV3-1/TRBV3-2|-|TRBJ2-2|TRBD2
CASSQEGGLAGAGELFF
TGTGCCAGCAGCCAAGAGGGGGGACTAGCGGGGGCCGGGGAGCTGTTTTTT
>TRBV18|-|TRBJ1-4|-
CASSPTGTNEKLFF
TGTGCCAGCTCGCCCACAGGGACTAATGAAAAACTGTTTTTT
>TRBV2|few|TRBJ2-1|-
CASSSGWDEQFF
TGTGCCAGCAGTTCAGGGTGGGACGAGCAGTTCTTC
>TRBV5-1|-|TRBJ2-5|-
CASSLTGTNQETQYF
TGCGCCAGCAGCTTAACAGGGACAAACCAAGAGACCCAGTACTTC
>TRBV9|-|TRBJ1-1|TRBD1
CASSPEDRVLTEAFF
TGTGCCAGCAGCCCCGAGGACAGGGTATTAACTGAAGCTTTCTTT
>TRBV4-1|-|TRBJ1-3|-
CASSQDLDKVDPLGGNTIYF
TGCGCCAGCAGCCAAGATCTGGACAAGGTTGATCCTCTAGGTGGAAACACCATATATTTT
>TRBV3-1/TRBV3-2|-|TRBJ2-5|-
CASSLPQSTQYF
TGTGCCAGCAGCCTCCCACAGTCGACCCAGTACTTC
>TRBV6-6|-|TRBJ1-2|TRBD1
CASSYPGQGSDGYTF
TGTGCCAGCAGTTACCCGGGACAGGGGTCCGATGGCTACACCTTC
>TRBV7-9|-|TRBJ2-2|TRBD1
CASRTGTGVWGELFF
TGTGCCAGCAGAACCGGGACAGGGGTCTGGGGGGAGCTGTTTTTT
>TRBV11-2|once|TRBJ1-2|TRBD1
CASSSLHRGEYGYTF
TGTGCCAGCAGCTCGCTTCACAGGGGGGAGTATGGCTACACCTTC
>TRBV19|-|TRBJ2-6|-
CASSRTGTQGANVLTF
TGTGCCAGTAGTAGGACCGGGACTCAAGGGGCCAACGTCCTGACTTTC
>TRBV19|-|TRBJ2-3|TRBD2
CASRGTSLLGTQYF
TGTGCCAGTAGGGGGACTAGCCTTCTCGGTACGCAGTATTTT
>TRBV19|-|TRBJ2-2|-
CASSISVNTGELFF
TGTGCCAGTAGTATCAGCGTCAACACCGGGGAGCTGTTTTTT
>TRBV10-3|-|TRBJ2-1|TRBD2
CAISESSAGGLDEQFF
TGTGCCATCAGTGAGTCATCAGCGGGAGGGCTGGATGAGCAGTTCTTC
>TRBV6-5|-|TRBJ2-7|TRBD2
CASSYSGRGGYEQYF
TGTGCCAGCAGTTACTCTGGGCGGGGGGGCTACGAGCAGTACTTC